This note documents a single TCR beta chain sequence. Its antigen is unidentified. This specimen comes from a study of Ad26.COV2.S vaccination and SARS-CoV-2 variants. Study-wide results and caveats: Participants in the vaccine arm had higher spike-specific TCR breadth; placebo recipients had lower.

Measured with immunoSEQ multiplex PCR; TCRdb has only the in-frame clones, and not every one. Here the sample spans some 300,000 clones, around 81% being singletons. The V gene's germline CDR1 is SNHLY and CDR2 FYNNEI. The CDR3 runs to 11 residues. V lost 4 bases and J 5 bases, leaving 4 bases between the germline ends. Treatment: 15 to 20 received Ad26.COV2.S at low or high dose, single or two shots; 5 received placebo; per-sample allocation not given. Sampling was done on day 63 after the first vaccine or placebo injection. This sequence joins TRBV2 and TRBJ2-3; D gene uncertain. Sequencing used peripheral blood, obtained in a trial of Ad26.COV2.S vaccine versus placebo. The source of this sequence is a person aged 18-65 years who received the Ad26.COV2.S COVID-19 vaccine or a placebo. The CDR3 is CASSVEDTQYF. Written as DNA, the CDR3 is TGTGCCAGCAGTGTTGAAGATACGCAGTATTTT.